The 9 T cell receptor beta chains listed next were all sequenced from one sample in a study of regulatory T cells in long-lasting Graves disease. RNA extracted from PBMCs served as the sequencing template. TCRdb re-analysed the reads in MiXCR, keeping a single row per CDR3 protein. The sample yields some 830 distinct CDR3 sequences, 58% seen once. The material sequenced was peripheral blood mononuclear cells (PBMCs), taken with antithyroid drug treatment, in newly diagnosed or persistent Graves disease (not recorded which). These TCRs come from a female donor with Graves disease.

V gene TRBV11-1 combines with J gene TRBJ2-3; 10 nucleotides line up with TRBD2. Germline values: CDR1 SGHAT, CDR2 FQDESV (reference sequence). With 3 bases clipped from V and 5 bases from J, the junction kept 8 bases outside the gene matches. The CDR3 has 16 amino acids. CDR3 nucleotides: TGTGCCAGCAGCTTTGGGACTAGCGAGAAGGAAGATACGCAGTATTTT. It is translated as CASSFGTSEKEDTQYF.

This clonotype was observed a handful of times. The rearrangement links TRBV7-2 to TRBJ2-7; D not certain. The germline V gene encodes CDR1 SGHTA and CDR2 FQGNSA. The V gene lost 8 bases and the J gene lost 3 bases, with 14 bases spanning the gap. This CDR3 region has 13 residues. The CDR3 DNA is TGTGCCAGCGCCACTAACCCATACTACGAGCAGTACTTC. The encoded protein is CASATNPYYEQYF.

The rearrangement uses TRBV10-1 and TRBJ2-7, with 7 nucleotides matching TRBD1. This CDR3 is 14 amino acids long. V lost 0 bases and J lost 3; bases outside the gene matches: 2. The germline V gene encodes CDR1 WNHNN and CDR2 SYGVQD (reference sequence). CDR3 bases: TGCGCCAGCAGTGAGTCCTGGGACAGCTACGAGCAGTACTTC. Translating gives CASSESWDSYEQYF.

The CDR3 coding sequence is TGTGCCAGCAGCCCGACAGGGGCCCCGAACACTGAAGCTTTCTTT. Protein product: CASSPTGAPNTEAFF. The V and J genes are TRBV6-5 and TRBJ1-1, with 8 bases lining up with TRBD1. The CDR3 contains 15 residues. V lost 6 bases to trimming and J lost 1 base; unmatched junction nucleotides: 7. Germline CDR1 reads MNHEY; CDR2 reads SVGAGI.

The gene calls are TRBV11-2 and TRBJ2-1; maybe TRBD1 (6 bases). Germline loops: CDR1 SGHAT, CDR2 FQNNGV. V was cut by 2 bases and J by 7 bases, with 9 bases left in between. This CDR3 comprises 13 residues. CDR3 amino acids: CASSLHRENEQFF. The DNA of the CDR3 is TGTGCCAGCAGCTTACACAGGGAGAATGAGCAGTTCTTC.

This clonotype was seen once. V gene TRBV3-1 combines with J gene TRBJ1-2; D not certain. Germline CDR1 reads LGHDT; CDR2 reads YNNKEL (reference sequence). There are 12 residues in the CDR3. V was clipped by 2 bases and J by 5 bases, with 6 bases between them. The CDR3 is CASSQNNYGYTF. The CDR3 nucleotides are TGTGCCAGCAGCCAAAATAATTATGGCTACACCTTC.

This chain links TRBV20-1 with TRBJ1-1; D perhaps matches TRBD1 (6 bases). Germline CDR1 and CDR2: DFQATT and SNEGSKA (reference sequence). The CDR3 is 15 amino acids. V was shortened by 2 bases and J by 0 bases, with 13 bases between the two germline ends. CDR3 bases: TGCAGTGCTAGAATGCTAGACAGGCTGAACACTGAAGCTTTCTTT. Protein sequence: CSARMLDRLNTEAFF.

The chain links TRBV29-1 to TRBJ2-1; D uncertain. Germline lookup yields CDR1 SQVTM and CDR2 ANQGSEA. The CDR3 has 13 amino acids. V dropped 8 bases and J dropped 0 bases, with 11 bases sitting between them. The CDR3 DNA is TGCAGCCTTCTAGGTTCCTCCTACAATGAGCAGTTCTTC. Translating it yields CSLLGSSYNEQFF.

The chain joins TRBV20-1 to TRBJ1-5; no clear D gene. The CDR3 covers 12 residues. Looked up from germline, CDR1 is DFQATT and CDR2 is SNEGSKA (reference sequence). Between the trimmed V and J ends, which lost 6 bases and 0 bases, there was a span of 6 bases. The DNA of the CDR3 is TGCAGTGCCCATAATAGCAATCAGCCCCAGCATTTT. This encodes CSAHNSNQPQHF.